This TCR beta chain emerged from a study of cytomegalovirus exposure and HLA in healthy donors. Study observations and caveats: Associated with HLA alleles at 0.05 false discovery rate in a later analysis were 17,000 or so TCR beta sequences.

The germline CDR1 and CDR2 sequences are LNHNV and YYDKDF (reference sequence). The CDR3 is 13 residues long. V lost 3 bases, J lost 8 bases, and 6 bases stayed unmatched. PCR was performed using 60 Vbeta and 13 Jbeta primers. Data came from immunoSEQ multiplex PCR; TCRdb stores just in-frame clones and leaves some out. The sample has about 90,000 clones, 65% to 80% seen once. The count of this clone is one. What it binds is unknown. Though nominally healthy at sampling, donors likely had unrecorded immune exposures. The material sequenced was PBMCs. This sequence originates from a woman aged 18-29 years in good health and CMV-seropositive. This chain uses TRBV15 with TRBJ1-2; 7 nucleotides match TRBD1. The CDR3, as DNA: TGTGCCACCAGCAGGGGGGACAGCGGAGGCTACACCTTC. It codes for CATSRGDSGGYTF.